This TCR beta chain comes out of a study of beta chain features in type 1 diabetes. Study results and caveats: A moderate, significant TCRB CDR3 shortening appeared in type 1 diabetes across four CD4+ subsets. Within patients, naive, central memory and Treg TCRB repertoires seemed more similar than within healthy donors.

Sequenced material consisted of expressed TCRB transcripts (all of the isolated RNA was reverse transcribed). Assay used: immunoSEQ multiplex PCR; TCRdb lists only in-frame clones, some missing. The table has approximately 600,000 clones, around an eighth seen once. In this sample, this clone turned up a few times. Its specificity is not known. The CDR3 totals 14 residues. Germline V lookup: CDR1 MNHNS, CDR2 SASEGT. The ends lost 7 bases at V and 2 bases at J; junction bases unmatched: 4. The clonotype was recovered from a man aged 30-40 years with type 1 diabetes. The V gene is TRBV6-1, the J gene TRBJ2-5; 10 nucleotides align to TRBD1. Sequences were obtained from naive CD4+ T cells from blood. In DNA form, the CDR3 reads TGTGCCAGCATGTGGACAGGGGGGCAAGAGACCCAGTACTTC. Its translation: CASMWTGGQETQYF.